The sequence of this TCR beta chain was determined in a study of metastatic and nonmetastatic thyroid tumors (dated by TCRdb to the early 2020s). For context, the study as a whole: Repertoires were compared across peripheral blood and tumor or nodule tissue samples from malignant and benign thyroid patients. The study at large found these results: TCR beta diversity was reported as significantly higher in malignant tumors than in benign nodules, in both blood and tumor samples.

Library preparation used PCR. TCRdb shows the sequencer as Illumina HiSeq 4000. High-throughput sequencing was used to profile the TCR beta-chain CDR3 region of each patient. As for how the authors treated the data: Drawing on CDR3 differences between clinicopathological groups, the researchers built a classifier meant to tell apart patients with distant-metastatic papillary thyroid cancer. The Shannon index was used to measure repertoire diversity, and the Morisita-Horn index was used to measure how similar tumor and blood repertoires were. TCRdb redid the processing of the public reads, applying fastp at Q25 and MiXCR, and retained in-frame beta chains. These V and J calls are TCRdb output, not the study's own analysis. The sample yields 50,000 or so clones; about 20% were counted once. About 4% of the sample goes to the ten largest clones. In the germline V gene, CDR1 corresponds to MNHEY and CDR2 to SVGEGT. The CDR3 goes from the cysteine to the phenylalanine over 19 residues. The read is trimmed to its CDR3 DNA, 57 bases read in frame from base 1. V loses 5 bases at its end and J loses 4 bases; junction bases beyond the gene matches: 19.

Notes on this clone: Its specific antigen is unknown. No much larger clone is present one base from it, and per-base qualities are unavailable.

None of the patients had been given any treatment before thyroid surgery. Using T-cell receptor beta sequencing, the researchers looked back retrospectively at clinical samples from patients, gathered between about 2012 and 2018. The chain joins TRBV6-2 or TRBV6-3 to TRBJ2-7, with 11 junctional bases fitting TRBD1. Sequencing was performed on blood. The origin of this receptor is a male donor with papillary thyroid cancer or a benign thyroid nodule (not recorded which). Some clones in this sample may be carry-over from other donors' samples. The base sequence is TGTGCCAGCAGTCAGTTGGGGACAGGGGGTCGCCAGAGCCTTTACGAGCAGTACTTC. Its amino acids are CASSQLGTGGRQSLYEQYF.